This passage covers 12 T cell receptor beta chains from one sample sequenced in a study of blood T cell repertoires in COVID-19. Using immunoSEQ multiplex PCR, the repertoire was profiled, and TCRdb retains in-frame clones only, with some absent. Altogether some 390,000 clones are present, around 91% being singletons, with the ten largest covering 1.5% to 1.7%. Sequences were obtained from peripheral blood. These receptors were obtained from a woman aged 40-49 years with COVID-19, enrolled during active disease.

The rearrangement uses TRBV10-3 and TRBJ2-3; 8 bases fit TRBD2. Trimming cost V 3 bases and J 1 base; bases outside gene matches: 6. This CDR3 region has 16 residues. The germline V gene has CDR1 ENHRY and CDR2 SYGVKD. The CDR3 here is CAISERGAGGTDTQYF. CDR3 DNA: TGTGCCATCAGTGAAAGGGGAGCGGGGGGCACAGATACGCAGTATTTT.

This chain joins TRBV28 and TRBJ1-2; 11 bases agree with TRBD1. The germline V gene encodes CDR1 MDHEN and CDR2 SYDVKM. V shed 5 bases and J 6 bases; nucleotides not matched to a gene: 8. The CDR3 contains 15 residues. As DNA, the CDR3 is TGTGCCAGCAGTCCCATAGGGACAGGGGGAAATGGCTACACCTTC. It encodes CASSPIGTGGNGYTF.

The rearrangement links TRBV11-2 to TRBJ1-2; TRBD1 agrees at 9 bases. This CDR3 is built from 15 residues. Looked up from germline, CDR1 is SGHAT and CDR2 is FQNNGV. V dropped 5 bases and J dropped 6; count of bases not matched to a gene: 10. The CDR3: CASSRRGTGLDGYTF. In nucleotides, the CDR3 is TGTGCCAGCAGCCGACGTGGGACAGGGCTGGATGGCTACACCTTC.

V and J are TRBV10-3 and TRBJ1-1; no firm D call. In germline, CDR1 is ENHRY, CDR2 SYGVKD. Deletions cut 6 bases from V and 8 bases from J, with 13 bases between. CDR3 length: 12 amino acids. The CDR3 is CAIRDQAGEAFF. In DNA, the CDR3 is TGTGCCATCAGGGACCAGGCGGGGGAAGCTTTCTTT.

CDR3 sequence: CASSRLQGEEQYF. In DNA, the CDR3 is TGCGCCAGCAGCCGGCTCCAAGGAGAGGAGCAGTACTTC. This chain joins TRBV4-3 and TRBJ2-7; D not resolved. The CDR3 consists of 13 residues. The germline gives CDR1 LGHNA, CDR2 YSLEER. The V gene lost 4 bases and the J gene lost 7 bases, with 14 bases spanning the gap.

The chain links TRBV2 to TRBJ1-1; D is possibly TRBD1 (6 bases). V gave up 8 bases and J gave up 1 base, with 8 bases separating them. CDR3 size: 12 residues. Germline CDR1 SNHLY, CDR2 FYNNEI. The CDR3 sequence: CASWTANTEAFF. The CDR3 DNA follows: TGTGCCAGCTGGACAGCGAACACTGAAGCTTTCTTT. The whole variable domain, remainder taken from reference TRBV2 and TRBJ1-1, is EPEVTQTPSHQVTQMGQEVILRCVPISNHLYFYWYRQILGQKVEFLVSFYNNEISEKSEIFDDQFSVERPDGSNFTLKIRSTKLEDSAMYFCASWTANTEAFFGQGTRLTVV.

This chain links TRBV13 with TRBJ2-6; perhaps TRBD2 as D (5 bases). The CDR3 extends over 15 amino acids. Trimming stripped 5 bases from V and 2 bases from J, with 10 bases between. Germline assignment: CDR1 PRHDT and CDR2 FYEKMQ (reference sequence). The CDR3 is CASSPRGTGANVLTF. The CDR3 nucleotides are TGTGCCAGCAGCCCCCGAGGGACTGGGGCCAACGTCCTGACTTTC.

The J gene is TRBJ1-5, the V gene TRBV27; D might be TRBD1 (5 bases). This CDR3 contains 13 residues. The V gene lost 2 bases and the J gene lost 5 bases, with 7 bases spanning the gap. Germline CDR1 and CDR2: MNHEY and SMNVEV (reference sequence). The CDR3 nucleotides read TGTGCCAGCAGTTTAGGGGGGTATCAGCCCCAGCATTTT. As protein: CASSLGGYQPQHF.

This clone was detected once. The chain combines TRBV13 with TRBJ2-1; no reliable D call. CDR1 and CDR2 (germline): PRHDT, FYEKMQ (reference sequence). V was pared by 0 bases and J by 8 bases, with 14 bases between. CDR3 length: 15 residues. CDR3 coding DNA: TGTGCCAGCAGCTTAGGAGAGGATTTGTTCTATGAGCAGTTCTTC. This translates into CASSLGEDLFYEQFF.

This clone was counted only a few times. CDR3 amino acids: CASSQGRLAGGIETQYF. Here the CDR3 DNA reads TGCGCCAGCAGCCAAGGGCGACTAGCGGGAGGGATAGAGACCCAGTACTTC. This chain links TRBV4-3 with TRBJ2-5; 14 bases agree with TRBD2. The V segment lost 1 base and the J segment 4 bases; nucleotides outside the gene matches: 5. The germline V gene encodes CDR1 LGHNA and CDR2 YSLEER. The CDR3 has 17 amino acids.

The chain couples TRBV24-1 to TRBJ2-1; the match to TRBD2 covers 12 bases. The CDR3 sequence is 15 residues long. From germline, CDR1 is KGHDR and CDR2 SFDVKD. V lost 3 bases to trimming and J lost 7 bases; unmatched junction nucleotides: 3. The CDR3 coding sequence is TGTGCCACCAGTGATCCCGGGACTAGCGGGAATGAGCAGTTCTTC. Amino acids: CATSDPGTSGNEQFF.

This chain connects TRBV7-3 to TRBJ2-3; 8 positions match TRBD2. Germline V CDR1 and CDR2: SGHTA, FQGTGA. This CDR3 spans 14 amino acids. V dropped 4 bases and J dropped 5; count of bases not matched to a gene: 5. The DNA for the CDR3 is TGTGCCAGCAGCTACGCCGGGGGGGAAGATACGCAGTATTTT. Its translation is CASSYAGGEDTQYF.